The source of this TCR beta chain is a study of shared clonotypes between healthy human individuals. The germline CDR1 and CDR2 sequences are SGHDN and FVKESK. The CDR3 runs 14 residues. Trimming took 4 bases from V and 1 from J; bases not matched to a gene: 3. Clones were read by immunoSEQ multiplex PCR, and TCRdb kept only the in-frame ones, dropping some. The sample includes roughly 700,000 clones, under 80% of them seen just once. The receptor was derived from a woman between 25 and 40 years old in good health. The V call is TRBV14, the J call TRBJ1-1, with 7 nucleotides matching TRBD1. The sample consisted of memory CD4+ T cells sorted from blood. Subset noted: CD45RA-negative fraction. The CDR3 bases are TGTGCCAGCAGCCTTCGGACAGGGAACACTGAAGCTTTCTTT. Amino acids: CASSLRTGNTEAFF.